This T cell receptor (beta chain) is from a study of cytomegalovirus exposure and HLA in healthy donors. Study at large: Caucasian-associated ancestry cluster membership applied to about 77% of around 400 genotyped donors.

Study results and limitations: In vitro testing confirmed a few CMV-associated chains as specific for CMV antigens. Later analysis identified a missense DCLRE1C variant that was linked to TCR beta V- and J-gene trimming.

Primers for the PCR totalled 60 Vbeta and 13 Jbeta. The data were produced by immunoSEQ multiplex PCR, yet TCRdb's version contains in-frame clones alone and is incomplete. The sample records roughly 90,000 clones, roughly four fifths being singletons. Worth noting for this clone: Antigen: not known.

This sequence originates from a man in his thirties or forties in good health and CMV-seropositive. Sequenced input: PBMCs.

The CDR3 coding sequence is TGTGCCAGCAGCTTCGGACAGGGGAATCAGCCCCAGCATTTT. This codes for CASSFGQGNQPQHF. The chain links TRBV7-9 to TRBJ1-5; 9 nucleotides align to TRBD1. Germline CDR1 SEHNR, CDR2 FQNEAQ (reference sequence). The CDR3 contains 14 residues. J was trimmed by 4 bases and V by 3 bases; bases with no gene match: 1.